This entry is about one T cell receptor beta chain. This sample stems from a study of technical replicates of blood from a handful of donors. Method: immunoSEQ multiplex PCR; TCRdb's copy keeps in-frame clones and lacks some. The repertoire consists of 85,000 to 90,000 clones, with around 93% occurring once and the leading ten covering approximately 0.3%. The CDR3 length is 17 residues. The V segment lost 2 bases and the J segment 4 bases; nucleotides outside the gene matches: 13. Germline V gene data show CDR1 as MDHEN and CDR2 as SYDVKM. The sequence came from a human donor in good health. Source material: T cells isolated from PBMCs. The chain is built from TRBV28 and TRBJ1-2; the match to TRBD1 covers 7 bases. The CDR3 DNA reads TGTGCCAGCAGTTTAACGGCCGGGACAGATTCTACCTATGGCTACACCTTC. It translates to CASSLTAGTDSTYGYTF.